This T cell receptor (beta chain) was profiled in a study of cytomegalovirus exposure and HLA in healthy donors. The ends were cut back, 1 base at V and 3 bases at J, with 13 bases in the middle. Germline V gives CDR1 MGHRA, CDR2 YSYEKL. The CDR3 is 15 amino acids. 13 Jbeta primers and 60 Vbeta primers were used for the PCR. Data came from immunoSEQ multiplex PCR; TCRdb stores just in-frame clones and leaves some out. The sample gives about 92,000 clones, roughly four fifths of which show up once; over 5% is in the top ten. The chain employs TRBV4-1 and TRBJ2-7; D perhaps matches TRBD2 (5 bases). The sequencing input was PBMCs. This TCR came from a woman aged 18-35 years in good health and CMV-seropositive. The DNA of the CDR3 is TGCGCCAGCAGCCAAGGTGGTAGCGTGGGCTACGAGCAGTACTTC. It translates to CASSQGGSVGYEQYF.